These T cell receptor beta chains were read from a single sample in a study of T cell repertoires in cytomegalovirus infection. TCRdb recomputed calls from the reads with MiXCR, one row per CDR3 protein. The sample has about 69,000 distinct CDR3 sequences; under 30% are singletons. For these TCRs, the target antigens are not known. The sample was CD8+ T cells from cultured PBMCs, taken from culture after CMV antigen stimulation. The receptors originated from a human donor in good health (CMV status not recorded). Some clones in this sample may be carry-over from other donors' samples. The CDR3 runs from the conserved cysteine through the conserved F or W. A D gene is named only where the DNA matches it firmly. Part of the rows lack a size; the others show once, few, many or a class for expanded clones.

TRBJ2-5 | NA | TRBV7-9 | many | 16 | CASSLSSRGSGETQYF | TGTGCCAGCAGCTTATCGAGCCGGGGATCAGGGGAGACCCAGTACTTC
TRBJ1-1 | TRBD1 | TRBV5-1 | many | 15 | CASSPRDRENTEAFF | TGCGCCAGCAGCCCGAGGGACAGGGAGAATACTGAAGCTTTCTTT
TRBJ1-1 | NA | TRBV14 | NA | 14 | CASSSPGSHTEAFF | TGTGCCAGCAGCTCCCCGGGGTCCCACACTGAAGCTTTCTTT
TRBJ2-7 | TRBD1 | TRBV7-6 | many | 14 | CASSSTGTGVRWYF | TGTGCCAGCAGCTCCACCGGGACAGGGGTGAGATGGTACTTC
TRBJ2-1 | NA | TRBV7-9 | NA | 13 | CASRGPGYNEQFF | TGTGCCAGCAGGGGTCCGGGCTACAATGAGCAGTTCTTC
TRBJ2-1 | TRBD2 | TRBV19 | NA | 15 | CASSSLAGVYNEQFF | TGTGCCAGTAGTTCACTAGCGGGAGTTTACAATGAGCAGTTCTTC
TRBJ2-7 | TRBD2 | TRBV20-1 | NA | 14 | CSARDGRSAYEQYF | TGCAGTGCTAGAGACGGGAGGAGCGCCTACGAGCAGTACTTC
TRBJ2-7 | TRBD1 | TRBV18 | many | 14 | CASSPLGTGHEQYF | TGTGCCAGCTCACCTCTCGGGACAGGCCACGAGCAGTACTTC
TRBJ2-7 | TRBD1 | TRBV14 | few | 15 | CASSQWGTGGGEQYF | TGTGCCAGCAGTCAATGGGGGACAGGGGGCGGCGAGCAGTACTTC
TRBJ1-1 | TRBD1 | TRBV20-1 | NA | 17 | CSASLFRDSGMNTEAFF | TGCAGTGCTAGCCTCTTCCGGGACAGCGGTATGAACACTGAAGCTTTCTTT
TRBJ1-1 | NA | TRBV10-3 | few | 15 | CAIKGPISVNTEAFF | TGTGCCATCAAGGGACCCATCTCGGTGAACACTGAAGCTTTCTTT
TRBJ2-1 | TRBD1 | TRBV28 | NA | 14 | CASRDRVDYNEQFF | TGTGCCAGCAGAGACAGGGTTGACTACAATGAGCAGTTCTTC
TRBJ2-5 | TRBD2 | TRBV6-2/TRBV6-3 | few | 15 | CASSPLAGAGETQYF | TGTGCCAGCAGTCCCCTCGCGGGAGCAGGGGAGACCCAGTACTTC
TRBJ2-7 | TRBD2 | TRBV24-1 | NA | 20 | CATSDLRPLPGTSGRYEQYF | TGTGCCACCAGTGATTTGCGCCCTTTACCCGGGACTAGCGGGAGATACGAGCAGTACTTC
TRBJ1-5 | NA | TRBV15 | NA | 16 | CATSRSLRDWVQPQHF | TGTGCCACCAGCAGGAGTCTCAGGGACTGGGTTCAGCCCCAGCATTTT
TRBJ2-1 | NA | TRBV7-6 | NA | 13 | CASSLVVDNEQFF | TGTGCCAGCAGCTTAGTTGTGGACAATGAGCAGTTCTTC
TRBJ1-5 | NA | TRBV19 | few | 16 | CASSLQGLMSNQPQHF | TGTGCCAGTAGTCTGCAGGGGCTGATGAGCAATCAGCCCCAGCATTTT
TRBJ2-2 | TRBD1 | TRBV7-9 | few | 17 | CASSLGRGQGGTGELFF | TGTGCCAGCAGCTTAGGACGTGGACAGGGGGGAACCGGGGAGCTGTTTTTT
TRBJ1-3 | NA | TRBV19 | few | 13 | CASSITTGNTIYF | TGTGCCAGTAGTATAACCACTGGAAACACCATATATTTT
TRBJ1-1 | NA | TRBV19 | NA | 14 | CASSIGQERTEAFF | TGTGCCAGTAGTATAGGCCAAGAACGCACTGAAGCTTTCTTT
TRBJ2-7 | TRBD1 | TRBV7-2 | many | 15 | CASSFETGIIYEQYF | TGTGCCAGCAGCTTTGAGACAGGGATAATCTACGAGCAGTACTTC
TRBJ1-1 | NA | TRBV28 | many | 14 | CASRIQGWNTEAFF | TGTGCCAGCAGAATACAGGGCTGGAACACTGAAGCTTTCTTT
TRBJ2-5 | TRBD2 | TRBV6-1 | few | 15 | CASARGLASQETQYF | TGTGCCAGCGCCCGCGGACTAGCGAGTCAAGAGACCCAGTACTTC
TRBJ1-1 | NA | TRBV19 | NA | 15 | CASSLLLPENTEAFF | TGTGCCAGTAGCCTCCTTTTGCCGGAAAACACTGAAGCTTTCTTT
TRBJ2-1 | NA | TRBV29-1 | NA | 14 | CSVEDLQGSNEQFF | TGCAGCGTTGAAGATCTTCAGGGGTCTAATGAGCAGTTCTTC
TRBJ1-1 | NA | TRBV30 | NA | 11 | CAYRRAGGAFF | TGTGCCTACCGGAGGGCTGGGGGAGCTTTCTTT
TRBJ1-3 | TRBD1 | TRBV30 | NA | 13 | CAWNTGAGNTIYF | TGTGCCTGGAATACAGGGGCAGGAAACACCATATATTTT
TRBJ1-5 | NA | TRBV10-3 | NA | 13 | CAITSDAGQPQHF | TGTGCCATCACTAGTGATGCAGGTCAGCCCCAGCATTTT
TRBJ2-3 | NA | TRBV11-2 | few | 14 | CASSWAAGPDTQYF | TGTGCCAGCAGCTGGGCGGCAGGGCCAGATACGCAGTATTTT
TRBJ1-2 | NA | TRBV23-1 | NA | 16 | CASSPRDFSCNYGYTF | TGCGCCAGCAGTCCCAGGGACTTCTCCTGTAACTATGGCTACACCTTC
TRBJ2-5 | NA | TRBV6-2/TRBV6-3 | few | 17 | CASRMGHHLYLQETQYF | TGTGCCAGCAGAATGGGACACCACCTTTACTTACAAGAGACCCAGTACTTC
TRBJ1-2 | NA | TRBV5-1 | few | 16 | CASSLANDSPAYGYTF | TGCGCCAGCAGCTTGGCCAACGATTCCCCAGCCTATGGCTACACCTTC
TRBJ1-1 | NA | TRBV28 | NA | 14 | CASSDDGLIFGAFF | TGTGCCAGCAGTGATGACGGACTGATTTTCGGGGCTTTCTTT
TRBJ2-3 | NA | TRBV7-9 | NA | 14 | CASSLTTGTDTQYF | TGTGCCAGCAGCTTAACTACGGGCACAGATACGCAGTATTTT
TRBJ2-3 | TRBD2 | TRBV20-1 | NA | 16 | CSAQFGLAGFTDTQYF | TGCAGTGCTCAGTTCGGACTAGCGGGTTTCACAGATACGCAGTATTTT
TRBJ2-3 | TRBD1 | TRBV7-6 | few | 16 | CASSLRTGGGTDTQYF | TGTGCCAGCAGCCTACGGACAGGGGGAGGCACAGATACGCAGTATTTT
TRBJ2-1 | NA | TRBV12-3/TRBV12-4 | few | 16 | CASSRSTGAIYNEQFF | TGTGCCAGCAGTCGTAGCACGGGGGCGATCTACAATGAGCAGTTCTTC
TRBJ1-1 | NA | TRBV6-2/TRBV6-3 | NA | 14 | CASSYYGGRTEAFF | TGTGCCAGCAGTTACTATGGGGGGCGGACTGAAGCTTTCTTT
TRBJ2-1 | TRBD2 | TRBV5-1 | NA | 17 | CASSLGVGRELDNEQFF | TGCGCCAGCAGCTTGGGGGTCGGGCGGGAGTTAGACAATGAGCAGTTCTTC
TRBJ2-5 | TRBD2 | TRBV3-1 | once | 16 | CASSQDLAGGQETQYF | TGTGCCAGCAGCCAAGATTTGGCGGGGGGGCAAGAGACCCAGTACTTC
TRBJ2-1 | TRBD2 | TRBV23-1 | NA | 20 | CASSQPPLHSGGGSYNEQFF | TGCGCCAGCAGTCAGCCTCCTCTCCATAGCGGGGGGGGGTCCTACAATGAGCAGTTCTTC
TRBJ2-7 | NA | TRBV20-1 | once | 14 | CSARDPRGTYEQYF | TGCAGTGCTAGAGACCCCAGGGGAACCTACGAGCAGTACTTC
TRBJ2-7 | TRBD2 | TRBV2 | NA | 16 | CASRALGTSGPYEQYF | TGTGCCAGCAGAGCCCTGGGGACTAGCGGCCCCTACGAGCAGTACTTC
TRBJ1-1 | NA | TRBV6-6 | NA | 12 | CASISMNTEAFF | TGTGCCAGCATAAGCATGAACACTGAAGCTTTCTTT
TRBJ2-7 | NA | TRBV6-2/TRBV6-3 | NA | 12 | CANSMDGYEQYF | TGTGCCAACTCGATGGACGGCTACGAGCAGTACTTC
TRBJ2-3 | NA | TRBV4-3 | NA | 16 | CASSRSIPGTTDTQYF | TGCGCCAGCAGCCGTAGCATTCCAGGGACCACAGATACGCAGTATTTT
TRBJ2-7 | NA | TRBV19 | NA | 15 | CASSPNAGARNEQYF | TGTGCCAGTAGTCCGAACGCAGGGGCTAGGAACGAGCAGTACTTC
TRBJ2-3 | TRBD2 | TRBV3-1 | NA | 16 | CASSPPGLARGDTQNF | TGTGCCAGCAGCCCCCCCGGACTAGCCCGGGGCGATACGCAGAATTTT